One and the same sample provided the 25 T cell receptor beta chains below, sequenced in a study of T cells in Graves' hyperthyroidism and ophthalmopathy. Amplification targeted TCR beta CDR3 regions from RNA transcripts. First-round RT-PCR targeting the TCR CDR3 was performed with the HTBI primer set. TCRdb called the multiplex PCR reads again in MiXCR, with one record for every CDR3 protein. The sample has approximately 420,000 distinct CDR3 sequences, roughly 13% seen once. Material for sequencing was blood. Receptors were obtained from a woman between 18 and 29 years old with Graves' hyperthyroidism.

This clonotype has more than one count but fewer than ten. The CDR3 is CASSQLRGDTQYF. The DNA of the CDR3 is TGTGCCAGCTCCCAACTCCGGGGTGATACGCAGTATTTT. The chain employs TRBV18 and TRBJ2-3, with D tentatively TRBD2 (5 bases). CDR1 is KGHSH and CDR2 is LQKENI in the germline V gene. V lost 6 bases to trimming and J lost 6 bases, with 13 bases between them. This CDR3 spans 13 amino acids.

The CDR3 here is CASSPPTRAYTEAFF. CDR3 in DNA: TGTGCCAGCTCACCACCTACCAGGGCCTACACTGAAGCTTTCTTT. The gene calls are TRBV18 and TRBJ1-1, with D possibly being TRBD1 (5 bases). The CDR3 is made up of 15 amino acids. V lost 0 bases and J lost 3, with 11 bases in between. CDR1 KGHSH and CDR2 LQKENI come from the germline V gene.

The CDR3 sequence: CASSELGTGYEQYF. CDR3 sequence (DNA): TGTGCCAGCAGTGAATTAGGGACAGGGTACGAGCAGTACTTC. The chain joins TRBV25-1 to TRBJ2-7, with 9 bases aligning to TRBD1. This CDR3 has 14 amino acids. CDR1 is MGHDK, CDR2 SYGVNS, per germline. V was pared by 1 base and J by 4 bases, with 2 bases of the junction left unmatched.

In this sample, this clonotype turned up many times. The chain employs TRBV6-1 and TRBJ2-6, with 7 bases matching TRBD1. The germline V gene has CDR1 MNHNS and CDR2 SASEGT. There are 15 residues in the CDR3. The V gene end was trimmed by 6 bases and the J gene end by 2 bases; junction bases not matched to a gene: 4. CDR3 nucleotide sequence: TGTGCCAGCAGGCCTACAGGGGCTGGGGCCAACGTCCTGACTTTC. Its protein is CASRPTGAGANVLTF.

This clonotype was seen many times. V usage is TRBV6-6 and J usage is TRBJ1-1; possible D gene TRBD1, 6 bases. CDR1 and CDR2 from the germline V gene are MNHNY and SVGAGI (reference sequence). This CDR3 contains 15 residues. Deletions cut 0 bases from V and 0 bases from J, with 8 bases between. CDR3 amino acids: CASSYSGGMNTEAFF. CDR3 bases: TGTGCCAGCAGTTACTCCGGGGGCATGAACACTGAAGCTTTCTTT.

This clonotype came up many times. The V gene is TRBV5-5, the J gene TRBJ2-2; D not certain. The CDR3 extends over 19 amino acids. The V and J ends lost 1 base and 0 bases respectively, with 19 bases between them. From germline, CDR1 is SGHKS and CDR2 YYEKEE (reference sequence). The CDR3 loop reads CASSLRAAHSFANTGELFF. The CDR3 coding sequence is TGTGCCAGCAGCTTGAGGGCAGCCCATTCATTCGCGAACACCGGGGAGCTGTTTTTT.

On this clonotype: A much larger clone sits a single nucleotide away, making a read error possible. The chain carries TRBV18 and TRBJ2-7, with D perhaps matching TRBD2 (6 bases). Germline V lookup: CDR1 KGHSH, CDR2 LQKENI. This CDR3 is 14 amino acids long. The CDR3 region has the DNA TGTGCCAGCTCAGCACCGTCGGGAGTCTACGAGCAGTACTTC. Residues: CASSAPSGVYEQYF.

This clonotype was counted at least ten times. The chain employs TRBV20-1 and TRBJ1-2; D gene uncertain. Per the germline V gene, CDR1 is DFQATT and CDR2 is SNEGSKA (reference sequence). This CDR3 is built from 10 residues. V shed 1 base and J shed 7 bases, with 4 bases lying between them. The CDR3 reads CSARAGGYTF. The CDR3 DNA is TGCAGTGCTAGAGCGGGTGGCTACACCTTC.

The chain couples TRBV18 to TRBJ2-7, with unresolved D. The germline gives CDR1 KGHSH, CDR2 LQKENI. The CDR3 spans 14 residues. Deletions cut 3 bases from V and 0 bases from J, with 9 bases between. CDR3 DNA: TGTGCCAGCTCACCTCACCATGACTCCTACGAGCAGTACTTC. Its protein product is CASSPHHDSYEQYF.

The table lists this clonotype with many counts. This chain uses TRBV6-2 or TRBV6-3 with TRBJ2-2; 8 bases map to TRBD2. J was trimmed by 3 bases and V by 2 bases; bases with no gene match: 5. Germline V gene sequence: CDR1 MNHEY, CDR2 SVGEGT. The CDR3 extends over 16 amino acids. CDR3 DNA: TGTGCCAGCAGTTACCCCCAGCGGGAGTACACCGGGGAGCTGTTTTTT. Protein product: CASSYPQREYTGELFF.

This chain uses TRBV19 with TRBJ1-1; TRBD1 matches at 7 bases. V shed 3 bases and J 6 bases; nucleotides not matched to a gene: 10. CDR1 is LNHDA and CDR2 is SQIVND in the germline V gene (reference sequence). This CDR3 spans 15 amino acids. The chain's CDR3 is CASSIAGTEVAEAFF. CDR3 DNA sequence: TGTGCCAGTAGTATTGCCGGGACAGAGGTCGCTGAAGCTTTCTTT.

This clonotype was recorded many times. The rearrangement joins TRBV20-1 to TRBJ2-7; D is unresolved. Germline V gives CDR1 DFQATT, CDR2 SNEGSKA (reference sequence). The CDR3 covers 11 residues. V gave up 3 bases and J gave up 0 bases, with 3 bases separating them. The CDR3 loop is CSARDSYEQYF. The CDR3 DNA is TGCAGTGCTAGGGACTCCTACGAGCAGTACTTC.

The chain recombines TRBV5-1 with TRBJ1-1, with a weak D call TRBD1 (6 bases). The CDR3 runs 14 residues. Trimming removed 3 bases from V and 10 bases from J, with 19 bases in between. Germline V gene sequence: CDR1 SGHRS, CDR2 YFSETQ. The DNA for the CDR3 is TGCGCCAGCAGCTCGACGACCGGGACACAAGTAGCTTTCTTT. It yields the protein CASSSTTGTQVAFF. Combining the CDR3 with reference TRBV5-1 and TRBJ1-1 gives the whole variable domain KAGVTQTPRYLIKTRGQQVTLSCSPISGHRSVSWYQQTPGQGLQFLFEYFSETQRNKGNFPGRFSGRQFSNSRSEMNVSTLELGDSALYLCASSSTTGTQVAFFGQGTRLTVV.

V is TRBV7-2 and J is TRBJ2-3; possibly TRBD2 for D (6 bases). The CDR3 totals 14 residues. CDR1 SGHTA and CDR2 FQGNSA come from the germline V gene. The germline V and J ends were trimmed by 7 bases and 2 bases, with 13 bases remaining between them. For the CDR3, the DNA is TGTGCCAGCACCCCTGGGACTGCCACAGATACGCAGTATTTT. It yields the protein CASTPGTATDTQYF.

A few counts support this clonotype. This sequence may be a read error, since a much larger clone differs from it by one base. V and J are TRBV3-1 and TRBJ1-1; tentative D call: TRBD1 (5 bases). CDR1 is LGHDT, CDR2 YNNKEL, per germline (reference sequence). This CDR3 is 13 amino acids long. The V end was cut by 4 bases, the J end by 4 bases, with 10 bases between. CDR3 DNA: TGTGCCAGCAGCCGAGTACAGGCCACTGAAGCTTTCTTT. Amino acids: CASSRVQATEAFF.

This clonotype appeared many times. This chain joins TRBV28 and TRBJ1-5; no definite D call. CDR1 and CDR2 (germline): MDHEN, SYDVKM. The CDR3 totals 14 residues. V was pared by 2 bases and J by 4 bases, with 9 bases between. As DNA, the CDR3 is TGTGCCAGCAGTTTAGAGCGGAGGAATCAGCCCCAGCATTTT. This gives the protein CASSLERRNQPQHF.

The chain uses TRBV5-1 and TRBJ1-1, with D possibly matching TRBD1 (6 bases). Trimming left V 4 bases short and J 9 bases short, with 13 bases between. The length of the CDR3 is 12 residues. The germline CDR1 and CDR2 sequences are SGHRS and YFSETQ. CDR3 bases: TGCGCCAGCAGCGAAGGGGGAGGGAAAGCTTTCTTT. This translates into CASSEGGGKAFF.

This clonotype was counted a few times. Possible read error: a much larger clone is one base away. The J gene is TRBJ2-2, the V gene TRBV6-4, with D possibly being TRBD1 (5 bases). In germline, CDR1 is MRHNA, CDR2 SNTAGT. V lost 3 bases and J lost 3, with 5 bases in between. There are 13 residues in the CDR3. CDR3: CASSEGDTGELFF. DNA for the CDR3: TGTGCCAGCAGTGAAGGGGACACCGGGGAGCTGTTTTTT.

This clonotype was seen at least ten times. The V call is TRBV6-1, the J call TRBJ2-7, with TRBD2 matching 10 bases. The CDR3 has 16 residues. Germline lookup yields CDR1 MNHNS and CDR2 SASEGT. V lost 5 bases to trimming and J lost 0 bases; unmatched junction nucleotides: 7. The CDR3: CASSLTGTSASYEQYF. CDR3 bases: TGTGCCAGCAGTCTAACCGGGACTAGCGCCTCCTACGAGCAGTACTTC.

This clonotype was recorded many times. The chain combines TRBV12-3 or TRBV12-4 with TRBJ2-1, with D possibly being TRBD1 (6 bases). This CDR3 comprises 15 residues. The germline V and J ends were trimmed by 6 bases and 5 bases, with 17 bases remaining between them. The CDR3 region has the DNA TGTGCCAGCAGCCCCTTGAGGGGGTTAGACAATGAGCAGTTCTTC. Protein product: CASSPLRGLDNEQFF.

The chain couples TRBV5-6 to TRBJ1-2, with 8 bases that match TRBD1. This CDR3 is 13 amino acids long. V lost 4 bases, J lost 8 bases, and 7 bases stayed unmatched. CDR1 and CDR2 (germline): SGHDT, YYEEEE. The CDR3 bases are TGTGCCAGCAGCCCGGACAGGGCGTTCGGCTACACCTTC. It codes for CASSPDRAFGYTF.

The V and J genes are TRBV20-1 and TRBJ1-1; D possibly corresponds to TRBD1 (5 bases). This CDR3 region has 16 residues. Trimming removed 0 bases at V and 4 bases at J, with 18 bases between. Germline V gives CDR1 DFQATT, CDR2 SNEGSKA (reference sequence). The chain's CDR3 is CSARDAARGVITEAFF. The CDR3 bases are TGCAGTGCTAGAGATGCTGCTCGGGGGGTAATCACTGAAGCTTTCTTT.

This clonotype occurred a few times. CDR3 sequence reads: CASSQGAGGAYEQYF. CDR3 coding DNA: TGTGCCAGCAGCCAAGGGGCGGGAGGAGCCTACGAGCAGTACTTC. The rearrangement uses TRBV3-1 and TRBJ2-7; 8 bases match TRBD2. CDR3 length equals 15 residues. Germline values: CDR1 LGHDT, CDR2 YNNKEL (reference sequence). J was trimmed by 2 bases and V by 1 base; bases with no gene match: 4.

As regards this clonotype: This could be a read error, since a much larger clone is one nucleotide away. The V call is TRBV5-1, the J call TRBJ1-3; D may be TRBD1 (6 bases). The CDR3 is made up of 16 amino acids. CDR1 is SGHRS and CDR2 is YFSETQ in the germline V gene. Written as DNA, the CDR3 is TGCGCCAGCAGCTTGGATCAGGGGAACTCTGGAAGCACCATATATTTT. Its protein is CASSLDQGNSGSTIYF.

This clonotype came up many times. The chain couples TRBV12-3 or TRBV12-4 to TRBJ2-3, with D possibly being TRBD2 (6 bases). The CDR3 extends over 16 amino acids. Trimming cost V 3 bases and J 0 bases, with 13 bases left between them. The CDR3 is CASSLRQAGSTDTQYF. DNA of the CDR3: TGTGCCAGCAGTTTGAGGCAGGCGGGAAGCACAGATACGCAGTATTTT.